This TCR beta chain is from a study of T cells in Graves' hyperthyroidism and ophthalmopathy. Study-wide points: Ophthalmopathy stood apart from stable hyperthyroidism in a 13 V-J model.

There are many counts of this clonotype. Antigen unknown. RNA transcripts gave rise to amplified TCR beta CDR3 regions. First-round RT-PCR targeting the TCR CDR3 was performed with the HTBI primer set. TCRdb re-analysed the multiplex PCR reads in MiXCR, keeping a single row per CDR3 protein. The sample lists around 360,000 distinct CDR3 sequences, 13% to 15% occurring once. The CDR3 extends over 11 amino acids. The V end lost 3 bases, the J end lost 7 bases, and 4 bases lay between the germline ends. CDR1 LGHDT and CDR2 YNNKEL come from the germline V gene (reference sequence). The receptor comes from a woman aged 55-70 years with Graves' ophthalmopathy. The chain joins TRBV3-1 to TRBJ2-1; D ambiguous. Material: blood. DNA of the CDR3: TGTGCCAGCAGCCAGCTAAATGAGCAGTTCTTC. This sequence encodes CASSQLNEQFF.